This T cell receptor (beta chain) derives from a study of T cell responses to AZD1222 COVID-19 vaccine. Clones were read by immunoSEQ multiplex PCR, and TCRdb kept only the in-frame ones, dropping some. The sample records some 150,000 clones, 85% to 90% being singletons. V lost 3 bases and J 3 bases, leaving 8 bases between the germline ends. From germline, CDR1 is SEHNR and CDR2 FQNEAQ (reference sequence). The length of the CDR3 is 13 residues. The TCR sequence derives from an adult who received the AZD1222 COVID-19 vaccine. The sequencing used peripheral blood, collected 28 days after the second AZD1222 dose. The J gene is TRBJ1-1, the V gene TRBV7-9, with D unclear. The CDR3 reads CASSLEGHTEAFF. The CDR3 nucleotides read TGTGCCAGCAGCTTGGAGGGTCACACTGAAGCTTTCTTT.